This T cell receptor beta chain was identified in a study of cytomegalovirus exposure and HLA in healthy donors. Study as a whole: Earlier findings included about 120 million unique TCR beta sequences obtained from about 180 million T cells.

On this clone: Its antigen remains unknown.

Vbeta (60) and Jbeta (13) primers were used in the PCR. Clones were read by immunoSEQ multiplex PCR, and TCRdb kept only the in-frame ones, dropping some. The sample has 69,000 or so clones; roughly 76% are singletons. Germline values: CDR1 SGDLS, CDR2 YYNGEE. V lost 3 bases, J lost 7 bases, and 12 bases stayed unmatched. The CDR3 length is 16 residues. Study results and limitations: Across HLA loci, a later analysis found differing TCR association rates, with DRB1 most and HLA-C fewest.

V gene TRBV9 combines with J gene TRBJ2-2; 7 bases are a match to TRBD1. The sequence was obtained from a young man in good health and CMV-seronegative. Sequenced sample: PBMCs. The CDR3 is CASSAQTGYGIGELFF. The CDR3 DNA reads as TGTGCCAGCAGCGCCCAGACAGGGTATGGTATCGGGGAGCTGTTTTTT.